These T cell receptor beta chains were read from a single sample in a study of T-cell reconstitution after alpha-beta-depleted transplantation in children. Each CDR3 protein is one row after TCRdb ran MiXCR on the PCR reads. The sample holds about 980,000 distinct CDR3 sequences, about 30% seen once. The sample here was PBMCs, mostly from graft donor cells, taken 360 days after TCRalphabeta/CD19-depleted stem cell transplant. The receptor set was obtained from a boy under two years old who had a stem cell transplant for SCID, so the T cells may come from the graft donor. CDR3s include the opening cysteine and the closing phenylalanine or tryptophan. The D gene is left open where the match is weak. Size is omitted from some rows. Given values are once, few, many or a class for expanded clones.

v_call	d_call	clone_size	j_call	cdr3_aa	cdr3_nt
TRBV10-3	-	-	TRBJ2-7	CAISLQGKRSYEQYF	TGTGCCATCAGCCTACAGGGAAAGCGGTCATACGAGCAGTACTTC
TRBV5-5	TRBD1	few	TRBJ2-5	CASSSRDRVGETQYF	TGTGCCAGCAGCTCCCGGGACAGGGTCGGCGAGACCCAGTACTTC
TRBV6-2/TRBV6-3	-	-	TRBJ2-1	CASSFAGGQYNEQFF	TGTGCCAGCAGTTTCGCAGGGGGGCAATACAATGAGCAGTTCTTC
TRBV4-3	-	-	TRBJ1-6	CASSQDFWTDYDSPLHF	TGCGCCAGCAGCCAAGATTTCTGGACGGACTATGATTCACCCCTCCACTTT
TRBV21-1	-	many	TRBJ2-2	CASSIQRGNTGELFF	TGTGCCAGCAGCATTCAGCGGGGGAACACCGGGGAGCTGTTTTTT
TRBV7-2	-	-	TRBJ2-3	CASSLVWFRDSTDTQYF	TGTGCCAGCAGCTTAGTGTGGTTCCGGGACAGCACAGATACGCAGTATTTT
TRBV4-2	-	-	TRBJ2-3	CASSQDLASVVTDTQYF	TGTGCCAGCAGCCAAGATCTGGCTAGCGTCGTCACAGATACGCAGTATTTT
TRBV5-5	-	-	TRBJ2-1	CASSLRRVGNEQFF	TGTGCCAGCAGCTTGAGAAGGGTGGGCAATGAGCAGTTCTTC
TRBV29-1	-	few	TRBJ1-4	CSVVGAWSEKLFF	TGCAGCGTAGTAGGGGCATGGAGTGAAAAACTGTTTTTT
TRBV20-1	TRBD2	-	TRBJ2-2	CSARDAPSGGTNTGELFF	TGCAGTGCTAGAGATGCCCCTAGCGGGGGGACGAACACCGGGGAGCTGTTTTTT
TRBV6-6	-	-	TRBJ1-5	CASSYFRNQPQHF	TGTGCCAGCAGTTACTTCAGGAATCAGCCCCAGCATTTT
TRBV12-3/TRBV12-4	-	-	TRBJ2-1	CASSLNPSVYYNEQFF	TGTGCCAGCAGTTTAAATCCGTCTGTTTATTACAATGAGCAGTTCTTC
TRBV11-2	TRBD2	-	TRBJ2-5	CASSLGLSGGRYSQETQYF	TGTGCCAGCAGCTTAGGCCTTAGCGGGGGCCGGTATTCTCAAGAGACCCAGTACTTC
TRBV3-1	-	-	TRBJ2-5	CASSQRSRTKGGTQYF	TGTGCCAGCAGCCAACGTTCCCGGACGAAAGGGGGGACCCAGTACTTC
TRBV7-7	-	-	TRBJ2-3	CASSLEASATDTQYF	TGTGCCAGCAGCTTAGAGGCGAGCGCAACAGATACGCAGTATTTT
TRBV5-1	TRBD1	few	TRBJ2-1	CASSVEGTGGRNEQFF	TGCGCCAGCAGCGTCGAGGGGACAGGGGGCCGCAATGAGCAGTTCTTC
TRBV5-1	-	few	TRBJ2-3	CASSFRQPKASTDTQYF	TGCGCCAGCAGCTTTCGACAGCCCAAAGCGAGCACAGATACGCAGTATTTT
TRBV27	TRBD1	once	TRBJ2-6	CASSVQQGASSGANVLTF	TGTGCCAGCAGCGTCCAACAGGGGGCAAGCTCTGGGGCCAACGTCCTGACTTTC
TRBV4-2	-	few	TRBJ2-1	CASSQGASLSNEQFF	TGTGCCAGCAGCCAAGGGGCGTCATTAAGCAATGAGCAGTTCTTC
TRBV9	TRBD2	few	TRBJ2-1	CASSVVGTSRFNEQFF	TGTGCCAGCAGCGTAGTGGGGACTAGCAGGTTTAATGAGCAGTTCTTC
TRBV20-1	TRBD1	few	TRBJ1-5	CSARARGTGDQPQHF	TGCAGTGCTAGAGCGAGGGGGACAGGGGATCAGCCCCAGCATTTT
TRBV4-3	-	-	TRBJ2-5	CASSQGRDDLGKTQYF	TGCGCCAGCAGCCAAGGCCGGGACGACCTTGGGAAGACCCAGTACTTC
TRBV12-3/TRBV12-4	-	few	TRBJ1-1	CASTYSGGVTEAFF	TGTGCCAGCACATACTCCGGGGGGGTTACTGAAGCTTTCTTT
TRBV5-1	TRBD1	few	TRBJ2-2	CASSFGGQGGTGELFF	TGCGCCAGCAGCTTCGGGGGACAGGGGGGCACCGGGGAGCTGTTTTTT
TRBV15	-	-	TRBJ2-5	CATSREMGETQYF	TGTGCCACCAGCAGAGAGATGGGGGAGACCCAGTACTTC
TRBV28	TRBD2	-	TRBJ2-3	CASSTLRDYRADTQYF	TGTGCCAGCAGTACGCTCCGGGACTACCGCGCAGATACGCAGTATTTT
TRBV5-1	TRBD1	few	TRBJ1-3	CASSLLGTGILRNTIYF	TGCGCCAGCAGCTTATTAGGGACAGGGATACTGCGAAACACCATATATTTT
TRBV7-2	-	-	TRBJ2-1	CASSPRGSDNEQFF	TGTGCCAGCAGCCCCCGAGGTTCCGACAATGAGCAGTTCTTC
TRBV6-5	-	few	TRBJ2-7	CASSRHGFGVSYEQYF	TGTGCCAGCAGCCGCCACGGGTTTGGGGTTTCCTACGAGCAGTACTTC
TRBV5-1	TRBD1	-	TRBJ1-1	CARRDRGMNTEAFF	TGCGCCAGAAGGGACAGGGGTATGAACACTGAAGCTTTCTTT
TRBV12-3/TRBV12-4	-	-	TRBJ2-5	CASSLSQEPQETQYF	TGTGCCAGCAGTTTGAGTCAGGAGCCTCAAGAGACCCAGTACTTC
TRBV29-1	-	-	TRBJ1-2	CSVEQPGPPGYGYTF	TGCAGCGTTGAGCAGCCGGGACCTCCAGGCTATGGCTACACCTTC
TRBV7-6	-	few	TRBJ2-1	CASSYLSSRFNEQFF	TGTGCCAGCAGCTACTTATCAAGTAGATTCAATGAGCAGTTCTTC
TRBV20-1	-	few	TRBJ2-1	CSAGKTGYNEQFF	TGCAGTGCTGGCAAAACAGGTTACAATGAGCAGTTCTTC
TRBV7-6	TRBD1	few	TRBJ1-1	CASSLRGGQPNTEAFF	TGTGCCAGCAGCTTAAGGGGGGGACAGCCGAACACTGAAGCTTTCTTT
TRBV2	-	few	TRBJ2-5	CAQKSWAVEPRAAPFKTQYF	TGTGCCCAAAAGTCATGGGCTGTAGAACCGAGGGCCGCCCCCTTTAAGACCCAGTACTTC
TRBV7-9	-	few	TRBJ2-1	CASSTGNNEQFF	TGTGCCAGCAGTACCGGGAACAATGAGCAGTTCTTC
TRBV2	TRBD1	-	TRBJ2-2	CASRRDRMNTGELFF	TGTGCCAGCAGAAGGGACAGAATGAACACCGGGGAGCTGTTTTTT
TRBV20-1	-	-	TRBJ1-1	CSARDGNTEAFF	TGCAGTGCCCGGGACGGGAACACTGAAGCTTTCTTT
TRBV20-1	-	-	TRBJ2-6	CSARDKETGANVLTF	TGCAGTGCTAGAGATAAGGAGACCGGGGCCAACGTCCTGACTTTC
TRBV10-3	-	few	TRBJ1-6	CAIKGRGASRSPLHF	TGTGCCATCAAGGGCAGGGGCGCGAGTCGTTCACCCCTCCACTTT
TRBV6-5	TRBD1	-	TRBJ1-2	CASSYSETGVAYGYTF	TGTGCCAGCAGTTACTCGGAGACAGGGGTGGCCTATGGCTACACCTTC
TRBV6-2/TRBV6-3	TRBD1	-	TRBJ2-2	CASSYGTGPTGELFF	TGTGCCAGCAGTTACGGGACAGGTCCCACCGGGGAGCTGTTTTTT
TRBV5-1	-	few	TRBJ2-2	CASSLAVRVTGELFF	TGCGCCAGCAGCTTGGCCGTTCGGGTAACCGGGGAGCTGTTTTTT
TRBV4-1	-	-	TRBJ2-3	CASSPLRGGVFDTQYF	TGCGCCAGCAGCCCCCTTAGGGGGGGCGTTTTCGATACGCAGTATTTT
TRBV7-6	-	-	TRBJ1-1	CASSSTPNTEAFF	TGTGCCAGCAGCTCGACGCCGAACACTGAAGCTTTCTTT
TRBV6-5	-	few	TRBJ2-1	CASTPGRGEQFF	TGTGCCAGCACCCCAGGACGCGGTGAGCAGTTCTTC
TRBV24-1	-	few	TRBJ2-2	CATSDPDTGELFF	TGTGCCACCAGTGACCCCGACACCGGGGAGCTGTTTTTT
TRBV29-1	-	-	TRBJ2-3	CSVEEDPITQYF	TGCAGCGTTGAAGAGGACCCGATAACGCAGTATTTT
TRBV5-1	-	-	TRBJ1-2	CASSRTESKMNNYGYTF	TGCGCCAGCAGCAGGACGGAGAGCAAGATGAATAACTATGGCTACACCTTC
TRBV15	TRBD2	once	TRBJ2-3	CATSRDRHPTAGGPRDTQYF	TGTGCCACCAGCAGAGATCGCCACCCAACAGCGGGAGGGCCAAGAGATACGCAGTATTTT
TRBV28	TRBD2	-	TRBJ2-5	CASSLGRLARTQYF	TGTGCCAGCAGTTTGGGCCGACTAGCACGAACCCAGTACTTC
TRBV28	-	few	TRBJ2-7	CASSTAGYEQYF	TGTGCCAGCAGTACCGCTGGTTACGAGCAGTACTTC